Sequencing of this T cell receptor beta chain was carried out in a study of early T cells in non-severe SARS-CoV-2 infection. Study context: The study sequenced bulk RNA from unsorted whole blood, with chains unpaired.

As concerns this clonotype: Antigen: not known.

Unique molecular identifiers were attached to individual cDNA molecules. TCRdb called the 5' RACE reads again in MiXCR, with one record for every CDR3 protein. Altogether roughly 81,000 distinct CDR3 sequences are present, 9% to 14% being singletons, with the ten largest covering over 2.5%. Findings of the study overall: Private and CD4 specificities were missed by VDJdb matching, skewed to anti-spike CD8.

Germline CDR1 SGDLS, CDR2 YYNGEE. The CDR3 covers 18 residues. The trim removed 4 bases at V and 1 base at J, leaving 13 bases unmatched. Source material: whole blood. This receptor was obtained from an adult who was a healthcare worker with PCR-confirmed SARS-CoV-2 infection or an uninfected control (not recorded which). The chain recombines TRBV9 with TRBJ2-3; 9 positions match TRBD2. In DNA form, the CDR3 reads TGTGCCAGCAGCCCCCTCGGAGCGGGGGGTGACCGCACAGATACGCAGTATTTT. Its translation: CASSPLGAGGDRTDTQYF.